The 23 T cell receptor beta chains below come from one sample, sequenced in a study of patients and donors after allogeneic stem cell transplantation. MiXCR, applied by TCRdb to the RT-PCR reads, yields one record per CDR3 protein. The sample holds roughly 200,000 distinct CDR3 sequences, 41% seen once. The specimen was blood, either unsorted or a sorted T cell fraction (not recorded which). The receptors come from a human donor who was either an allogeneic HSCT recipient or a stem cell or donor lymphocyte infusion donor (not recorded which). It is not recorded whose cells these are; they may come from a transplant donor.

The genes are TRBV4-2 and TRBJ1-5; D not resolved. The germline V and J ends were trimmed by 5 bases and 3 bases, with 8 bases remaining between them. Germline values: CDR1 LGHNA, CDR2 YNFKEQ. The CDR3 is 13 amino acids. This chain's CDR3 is CASSAGFNQPQHF. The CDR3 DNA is TGTGCCAGCAGCGCAGGATTCAATCAGCCCCAGCATTTT.

The CDR3: CASSLEFRNRADTQYF. CDR3 nucleotides: TGTGCCAGCAGCTTAGAATTCCGGAATAGGGCAGATACGCAGTATTTT. The chain is built from TRBV11-2 and TRBJ2-3; D is unresolved. The CDR3 consists of 16 residues. CDR1 and CDR2 (germline): SGHAT, FQNNGV. The V end lost 0 bases, the J end lost 4 bases, and 14 bases lay between the germline ends.

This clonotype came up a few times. CDR3 amino acids: CASSLGSSGELFF. CDR3 DNA sequence: TGTGCCAGCAGTTTGGGGTCCTCCGGGGAGCTGTTTTTT. The chain links TRBV27 to TRBJ2-2; no clear D gene. Deletions cut 3 bases from V and 6 bases from J, with 8 bases between. The germline V gene encodes CDR1 MNHEY and CDR2 SMNVEV (reference sequence). This CDR3 spans 13 amino acids.

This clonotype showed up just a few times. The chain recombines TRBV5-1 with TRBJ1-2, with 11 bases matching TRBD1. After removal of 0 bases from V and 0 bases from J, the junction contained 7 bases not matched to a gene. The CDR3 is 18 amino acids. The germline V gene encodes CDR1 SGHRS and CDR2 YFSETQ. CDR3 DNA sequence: TGCGCCAGCAGCTTGGGCCGGGACAGGGGGACCTCTAACTATGGCTACACCTTC. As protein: CASSLGRDRGTSNYGYTF.

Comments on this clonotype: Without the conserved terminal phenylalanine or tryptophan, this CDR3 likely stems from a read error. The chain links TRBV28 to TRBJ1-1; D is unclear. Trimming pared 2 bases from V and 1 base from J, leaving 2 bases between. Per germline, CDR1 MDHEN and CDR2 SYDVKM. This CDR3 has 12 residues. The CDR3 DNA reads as TGTGCCAGCAGTTTAGGGAACACTGAAGCTTTCTTG. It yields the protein CASSLGNTEAFL.

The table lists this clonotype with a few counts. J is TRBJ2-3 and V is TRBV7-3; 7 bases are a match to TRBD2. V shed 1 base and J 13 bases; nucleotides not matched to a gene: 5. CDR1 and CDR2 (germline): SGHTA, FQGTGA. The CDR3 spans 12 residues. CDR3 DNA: TGTGCCAGCAGCTTAATGGGGACTATAAAGTATTTT. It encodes CASSLMGTIKYF. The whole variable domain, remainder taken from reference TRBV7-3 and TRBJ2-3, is GAGVSQTPSNKVTEKGKYVELRCDPISGHTALYWYRQSLGQGPEFLIYFQGTGAADDSGLPNDRFFAVRPEGSVSTLKIQRTERGDSAVYLCASSLMGTIKYFGPGTRLTVL.

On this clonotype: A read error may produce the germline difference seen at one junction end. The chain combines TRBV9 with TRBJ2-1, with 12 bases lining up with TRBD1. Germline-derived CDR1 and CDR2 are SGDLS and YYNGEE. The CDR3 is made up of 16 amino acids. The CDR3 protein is CASSVVGTGGYNEQLF. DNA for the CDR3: TGTGCCAGCAGCGTAGTTGGGACAGGGGGCTACAATGAGCAGCTCTTC. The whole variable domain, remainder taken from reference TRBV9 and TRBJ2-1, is DSGVTQTPKHLITATGQRVTLRCSPRSGDLSVYWYQQSLDQGLQFLIQYYNGEERAKGNILERFSAQQFPDLHSELNLSSLELGDSALYFCASSVVGTGGYNEQLFGPGTRLTVL.

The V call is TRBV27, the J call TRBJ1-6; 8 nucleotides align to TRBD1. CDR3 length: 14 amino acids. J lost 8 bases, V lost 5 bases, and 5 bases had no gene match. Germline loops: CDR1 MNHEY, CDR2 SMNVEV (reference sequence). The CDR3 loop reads CASSLTGEDSPLHF. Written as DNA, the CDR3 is TGTGCCAGCAGTCTGACAGGGGAGGATTCACCCCTCCACTTT.

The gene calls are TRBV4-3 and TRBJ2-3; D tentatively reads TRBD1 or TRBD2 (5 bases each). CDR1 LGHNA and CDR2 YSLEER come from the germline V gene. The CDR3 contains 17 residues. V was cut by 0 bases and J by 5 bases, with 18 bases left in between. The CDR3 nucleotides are TGCGCCAGCAGCCAAGAAGGGACGAGTGTCGTGGAAGATACGCAGTATTTT. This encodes CASSQEGTSVVEDTQYF.

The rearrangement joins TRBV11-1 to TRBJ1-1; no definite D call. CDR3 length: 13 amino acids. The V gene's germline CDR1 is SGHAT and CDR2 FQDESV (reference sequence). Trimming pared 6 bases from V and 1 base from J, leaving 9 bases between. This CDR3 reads CASRARQNTEAFF. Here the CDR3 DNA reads TGTGCCAGCAGAGCTCGACAGAACACTGAAGCTTTCTTT.

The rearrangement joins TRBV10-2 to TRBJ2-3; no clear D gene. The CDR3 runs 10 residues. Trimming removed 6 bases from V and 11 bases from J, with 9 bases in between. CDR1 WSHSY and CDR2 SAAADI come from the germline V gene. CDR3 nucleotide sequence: TGCGCCAGCAGGGGCCTCCTGCAGTATTTT. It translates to CASRGLLQYF.

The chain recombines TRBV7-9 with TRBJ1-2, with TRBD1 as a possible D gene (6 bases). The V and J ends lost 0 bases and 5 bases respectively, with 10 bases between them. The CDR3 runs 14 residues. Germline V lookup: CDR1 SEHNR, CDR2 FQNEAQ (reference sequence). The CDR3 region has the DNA TGTGCCAGCAGCTTAGCCGACAGGACTTATGGCTACACCTTC. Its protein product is CASSLADRTYGYTF.

CDR3 in DNA: TGCGCCAGCAGCTTGTATCAAGGGGGGAACACTGAAGCTTTCTTT. It encodes CASSLYQGGNTEAFF. The chain recombines TRBV5-1 with TRBJ1-1, with a possible D match to TRBD1 (6 bases). CDR3 length: 15 residues. The germline gives CDR1 SGHRS, CDR2 YFSETQ. Trimming left V 1 base short and J 1 base short, with 11 bases between.

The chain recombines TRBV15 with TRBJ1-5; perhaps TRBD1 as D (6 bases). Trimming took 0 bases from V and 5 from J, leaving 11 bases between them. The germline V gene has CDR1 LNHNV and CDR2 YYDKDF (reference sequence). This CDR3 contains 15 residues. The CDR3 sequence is CATSRDRGQHQPQHF. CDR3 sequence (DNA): TGTGCCACCAGCAGAGACCGGGGGCAGCATCAGCCCCAGCATTTT. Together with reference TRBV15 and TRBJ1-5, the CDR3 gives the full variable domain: DAMVIQNPRYQVTQFGKPVTLSCSQTLNHNVMYWYQQKSSQAPKLLFHYYDKDFNNEADTPDNFQSRRPNTSFCFLDIRSPGLGDTAMYLCATSRDRGQHQPQHFGDGTRLSIL.

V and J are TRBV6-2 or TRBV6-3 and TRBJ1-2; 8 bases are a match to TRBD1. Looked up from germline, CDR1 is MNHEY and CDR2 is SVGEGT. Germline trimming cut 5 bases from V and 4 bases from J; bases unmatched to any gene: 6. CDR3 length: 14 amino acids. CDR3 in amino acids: CASSDWTGIYGYTF. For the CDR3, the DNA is TGTGCCAGCAGTGACTGGACAGGGATCTATGGCTACACCTTC.

The CDR3: CASKRGSWETQYF. The CDR3 DNA follows: TGTGCCAGCAAGCGGGGGTCCTGGGAGACCCAGTACTTC. The V call is TRBV28, the J call TRBJ2-5; 8 bases are shared with TRBD2. The ends lost 7 bases at V and 5 bases at J; junction bases unmatched: 6. This CDR3 contains 13 residues. Germline lookup yields CDR1 MDHEN and CDR2 SYDVKM.

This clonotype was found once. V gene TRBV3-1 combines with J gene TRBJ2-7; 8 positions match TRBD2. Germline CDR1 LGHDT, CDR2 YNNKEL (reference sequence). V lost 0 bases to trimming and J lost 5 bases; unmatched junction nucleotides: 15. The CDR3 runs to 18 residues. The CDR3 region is CASSQDLRPAGVSDEQYF. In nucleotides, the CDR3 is TGTGCCAGCAGCCAAGATCTCAGACCAGCGGGAGTTTCAGACGAGCAGTACTTC.

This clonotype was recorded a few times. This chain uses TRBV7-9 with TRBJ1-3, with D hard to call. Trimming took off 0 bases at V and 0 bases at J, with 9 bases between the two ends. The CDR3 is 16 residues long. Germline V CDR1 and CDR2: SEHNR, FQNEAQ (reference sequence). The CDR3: CASSLAGIGSGNTIYF. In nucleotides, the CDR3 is TGTGCCAGCAGCTTAGCGGGTATTGGCTCTGGAAACACCATATATTTT.

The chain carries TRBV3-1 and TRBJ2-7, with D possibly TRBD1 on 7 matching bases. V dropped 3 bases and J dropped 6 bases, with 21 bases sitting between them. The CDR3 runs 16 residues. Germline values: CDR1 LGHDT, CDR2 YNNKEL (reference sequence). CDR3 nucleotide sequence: TGTGCCAGCAGCCATAATCTTCCAGGGGGGACCTCCGAGCAGTACTTC. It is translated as CASSHNLPGGTSEQYF.

The CDR3 region has the DNA TGTGCCAGCAGTTTGGGGGGAACTGGTGAAAAACTGTTTTTT. This translates into CASSLGGTGEKLFF. The genes are TRBV12-3 or TRBV12-4 and TRBJ1-4, with D possibly being TRBD1 (5 bases). The CDR3 runs 14 residues. V lost 3 bases to trimming and J lost 7 bases, with 12 bases between them.

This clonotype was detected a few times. The DNA for the CDR3 is TGCAGCGTTGAAGATCGGGACAGCTTCTCTGGAAACACCATATATTTT. Translated: CSVEDRDSFSGNTIYF. The V gene is TRBV29-1, the J gene TRBJ1-3, with TRBD1 matching over 7 bases. Looked up from germline, CDR1 is SQVTM and CDR2 is ANQGSEA. J was trimmed by 0 bases and V by 0 bases; bases with no gene match: 5. This CDR3 is built from 16 residues.

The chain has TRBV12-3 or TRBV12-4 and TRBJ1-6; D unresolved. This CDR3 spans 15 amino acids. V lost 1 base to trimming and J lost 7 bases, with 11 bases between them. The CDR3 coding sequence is TGTGCCAGCAGTTTAGGCGGCGCGGGGAATTCACCCCTCCACTTT. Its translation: CASSLGGAGNSPLHF.

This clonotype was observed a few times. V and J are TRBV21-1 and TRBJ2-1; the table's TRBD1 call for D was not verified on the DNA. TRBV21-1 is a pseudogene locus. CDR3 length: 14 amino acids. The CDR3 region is CASSRGDHTGVQIF. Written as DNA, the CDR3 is TGTGCCAGCAGCAGAGGGGACCATACAGGGGTTCAAATCTTC.